One and the same sample provided the 7 T cell receptor beta chains below, sequenced in a study of regulatory T cells in long-lasting Graves disease. Time point meaning: persistent/refractory GD, antithyroid drugs over 5 years with positive TRAb. RNA extracted from PBMCs served as the sequencing template. CDR3-region Arm-PCR and iRepertoire HTBI primers produced the TCR beta libraries. MiXCR, run by TCRdb on the multiplex PCR reads, gives a single entry per CDR3 protein. The sample carries 600,000 to 800,000 distinct CDR3 sequences, around 30% recorded once. Sequencing used peripheral blood mononuclear cells (PBMCs), obtained when the disease was refractory, from a patient treated with antithyroid drugs. These receptors originate from a female donor with Graves disease.

The chain combines TRBV3-1 with TRBJ1-5, with D uncertain. The germline CDR1 and CDR2 sequences are LGHDT and YNNKEL (reference sequence). The CDR3 is 14 residues long. The V and J ends lost 4 bases and 7 bases respectively, with 14 bases between them. CDR3 DNA: TGTGCCAGCAGCCCCGCCGGCGATCCGCAGCCCCAGCATTTT. It is translated as CASSPAGDPQPQHF.

This rearrangement joins TRBV5-1 to TRBJ2-3; TRBD1 matches at 8 bases. After removal of 3 bases from V and 9 bases from J, the junction contained 6 bases not matched to a gene. CDR1 is SGHRS, CDR2 YFSETQ, per germline. This CDR3 region has 13 residues. CDR3 sequence reads: CASSSDRAGTQYF. DNA for the CDR3: TGCGCCAGCAGCTCGGACAGGGCAGGGACGCAGTATTTT.

In regard to this clonotype: This may be a read error, as it is one base from a much larger clone. The chain couples TRBV12-3 or TRBV12-4 to TRBJ1-5; D possibly corresponds to TRBD1 (6 bases). Trimming took 7 bases from V and 3 from J, leaving 10 bases between them. The CDR3 extends over 13 amino acids. In DNA form, the CDR3 reads TGTGCCAGCACGAGGGGGAACAATCAGCCCCAGCATTTT. Translation gives CASTRGNNQPQHF.

The DNA for the CDR3 is TGTGCCAGCAGCGAACCGGGACGCGCAAAAGAGACCCAGTACTTC. Its protein product is CASSEPGRAKETQYF. This chain connects TRBV25-1 to TRBJ2-5; D might be TRBD1 or TRBD2, each matching 5 bases. Germline V CDR1 and CDR2: MGHDK, SYGVNS. The CDR3 has 15 residues. Trimming removed 6 bases from V and 3 bases from J, with 17 bases in between. The variable domain in full, completed from reference TRBV25-1 and TRBJ2-5, reads EADIYQTPRYLVIGTGKKITLECSQTMGHDKMYWYQQDPGMELHLIHYSYGVNSTEKGDLSSESTVSRIRTEHFPLTLESARPSHTSQYLCASSEPGRAKETQYFGPGTRLLVL.

This clonotype was seen repeatedly, ten times or more. V and J are TRBV12-3 or TRBV12-4 and TRBJ1-1; maybe TRBD1 (6 bases). CDR3 size: 14 residues. Trimming stripped 3 bases from V and 2 bases from J, with 10 bases between. The CDR3: CASSFSGTNTEAFF. For the CDR3, the DNA is TGTGCCAGCAGTTTTTCAGGGACAAACACTGAAGCTTTCTTT.

This clonotype was recorded only once. The conserved phenylalanine or tryptophan normally closing the CDR3 is absent here, so this likely arose from a read error. The CDR3 DNA sequence: TGTGCCAGCAGCCAGGGAGGTAGCAATCAGCCCCAGCATTCT. Translated, it gives CASSQGGSNQPQHS. The chain uses TRBV28 and TRBJ1-5, with D perhaps matching TRBD1 (5 bases). The V gene lost 6 bases and the J gene lost 0 bases, with 9 bases spanning the gap. CDR1 MDHEN and CDR2 SYDVKM come from the germline V gene. This CDR3 contains 14 residues.

In the case of this clonotype: An end of the junction differs from the germline gene, which may be a read error. The chain uses TRBV13 and TRBJ1-3; tentatively, D is TRBD1 (6 bases). The CDR3 has 14 residues. Per germline, CDR1 PRHDT and CDR2 FYEKMQ (reference sequence). CDR3 protein: CTSSSGTPGNTIYF. Written as DNA, the CDR3 is TGTACCAGCAGCTCCGGGACACCTGGAAACACCATATATTTT.